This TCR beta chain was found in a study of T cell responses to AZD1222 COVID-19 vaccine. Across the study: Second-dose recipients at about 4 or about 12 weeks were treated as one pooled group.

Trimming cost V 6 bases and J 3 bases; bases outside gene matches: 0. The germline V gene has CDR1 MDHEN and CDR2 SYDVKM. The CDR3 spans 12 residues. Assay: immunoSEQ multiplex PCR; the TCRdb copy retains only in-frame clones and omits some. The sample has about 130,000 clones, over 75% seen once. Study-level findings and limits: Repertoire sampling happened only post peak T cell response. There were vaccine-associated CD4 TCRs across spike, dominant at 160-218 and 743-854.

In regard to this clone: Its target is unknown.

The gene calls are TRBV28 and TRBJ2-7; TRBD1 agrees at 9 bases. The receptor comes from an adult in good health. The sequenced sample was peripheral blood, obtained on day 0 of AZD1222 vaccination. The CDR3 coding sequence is TGTGCCAGCAGGGACAGGGGCTACGAGCAGTACTTC. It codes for CASRDRGYEQYF.